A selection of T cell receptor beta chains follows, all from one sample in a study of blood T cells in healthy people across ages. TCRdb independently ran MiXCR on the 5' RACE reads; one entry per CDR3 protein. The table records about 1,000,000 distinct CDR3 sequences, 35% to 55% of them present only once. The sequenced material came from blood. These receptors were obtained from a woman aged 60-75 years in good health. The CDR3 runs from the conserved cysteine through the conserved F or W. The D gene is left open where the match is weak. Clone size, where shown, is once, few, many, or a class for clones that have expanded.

CDR3nt: TGTGCCAGCAGCTTAGCGCCGGGGGGCGGGACAGATACGCAGTATTTT; CDR3aa: CASSLAPGGGTDTQYF; d_gene: .; abundance: few; v_gene: TRBV7-6; j_gene: TRBJ2-3
CDR3nt: TGTGCCAGCAGCCAAGGATTCGAAAGGGTCCAGTACTTC; CDR3aa: CASSQGFERVQYF; d_gene: .; abundance: .; v_gene: TRBV3-1; j_gene: TRBJ2-5
CDR3nt: TGCAGCGTTGAAGACCATCAGGGGTCCTACGAGCAGTACTTC; CDR3aa: CSVEDHQGSYEQYF; d_gene: .; abundance: many; v_gene: TRBV29-1; j_gene: TRBJ2-7
CDR3nt: TGTGCCAGCAGGAGCTTGACGGGTGCGGCCAACGTCCTGACTTTC; CDR3aa: CASRSLTGAANVLTF; d_gene: .; abundance: .; v_gene: TRBV2; j_gene: TRBJ2-6
CDR3nt: TGTGCCAGCAGTGCAACCGGACTAGCGGGAGCGGTCGACGAGCAGTACTTC; CDR3aa: CASSATGLAGAVDEQYF; d_gene: TRBD2; abundance: .; v_gene: TRBV2; j_gene: TRBJ2-7
CDR3nt: TGCGCCAGCAGCCAAGATAGGGACACGCGACCTAACTATGGCTACACCTTC; CDR3aa: CASSQDRDTRPNYGYTF; d_gene: .; abundance: once; v_gene: TRBV4-3; j_gene: TRBJ1-2
CDR3nt: TGCAGCCCTCTAGGCAATGAGCAGTACTTC; CDR3aa: CSPLGNEQYF; d_gene: .; abundance: .; v_gene: TRBV20-1; j_gene: TRBJ2-5
CDR3nt: TGTGCCAGCAGCCGAGGAGTTTTGGGGGCCCTCAATCAGCCCCAGCATTTT; CDR3aa: CASSRGVLGALNQPQHF; d_gene: .; abundance: .; v_gene: TRBV7-2; j_gene: TRBJ1-5
CDR3nt: TGTGCCATCAGTGGCCACCCCCGTCCTGGGGCCAACGTCCTGACTTTC; CDR3aa: CAISGHPRPGANVLTF; d_gene: .; abundance: .; v_gene: TRBV10-3; j_gene: TRBJ2-6
CDR3nt: TGCGCCAGCAGCTTGAGATCGGGGCATACCTACGAGCAGTACTTC; CDR3aa: CASSLRSGHTYEQYF; d_gene: .; abundance: few; v_gene: TRBV5-1; j_gene: TRBJ2-7
CDR3nt: TGTGCCAGCAGACAAACCCCGACTGGGACCACAGAGCGGTACTTC; CDR3aa: CASRQTPTGTTERYF; d_gene: .; abundance: .; v_gene: TRBV6-5; j_gene: TRBJ2-7
CDR3nt: TGTGCCACCAGTGACCAGCTAGCAGATACGCAGTATTTT; CDR3aa: CATSDQLADTQYF; d_gene: .; abundance: .; v_gene: TRBV24-1; j_gene: TRBJ2-3
CDR3nt: TGTGCCAGCAGCCTCGGTGCCTCCGGTACGCAGTATTTT; CDR3aa: CASSLGASGTQYF; d_gene: .; abundance: .; v_gene: TRBV11-3; j_gene: TRBJ2-3
CDR3nt: TGCAGTGCTAGAGATCCCCAGACAGGTCAACTCACAGATACGCAGTATTTT; CDR3aa: CSARDPQTGQLTDTQYF; d_gene: .; abundance: .; v_gene: TRBV20-1; j_gene: TRBJ2-3
CDR3nt: TGTGCCAGCAGCTTATCCGAGACAGGGGACACTGAAGCTTTCTTT; CDR3aa: CASSLSETGDTEAFF; d_gene: TRBD1; abundance: .; v_gene: TRBV7-9; j_gene: TRBJ1-1